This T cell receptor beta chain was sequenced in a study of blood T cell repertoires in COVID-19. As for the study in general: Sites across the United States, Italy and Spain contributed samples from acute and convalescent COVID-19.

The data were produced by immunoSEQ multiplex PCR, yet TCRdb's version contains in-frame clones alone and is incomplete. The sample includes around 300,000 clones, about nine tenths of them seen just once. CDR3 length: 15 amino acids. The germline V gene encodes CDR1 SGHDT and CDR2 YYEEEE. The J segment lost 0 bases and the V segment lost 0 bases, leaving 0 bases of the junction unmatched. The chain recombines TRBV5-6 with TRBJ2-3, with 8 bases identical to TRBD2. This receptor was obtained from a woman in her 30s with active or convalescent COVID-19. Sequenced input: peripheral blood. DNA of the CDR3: TGTGCCAGCAGCTTGGGACTAGCGAGCACAGATACGCAGTATTTT. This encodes CASSLGLASTDTQYF.